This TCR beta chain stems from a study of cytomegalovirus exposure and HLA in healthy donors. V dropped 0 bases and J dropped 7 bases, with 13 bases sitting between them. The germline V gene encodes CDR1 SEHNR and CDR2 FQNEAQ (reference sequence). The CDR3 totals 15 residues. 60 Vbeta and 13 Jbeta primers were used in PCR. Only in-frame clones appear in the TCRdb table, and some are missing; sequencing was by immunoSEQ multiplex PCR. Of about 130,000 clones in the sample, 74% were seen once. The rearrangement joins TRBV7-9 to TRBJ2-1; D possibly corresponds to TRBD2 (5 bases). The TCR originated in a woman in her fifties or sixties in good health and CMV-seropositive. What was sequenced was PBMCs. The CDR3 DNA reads TGTGCCAGCAGCTTAGCGCTCGGCGGGTTGAATGAGCAGTTCTTC. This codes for CASSLALGGLNEQFF.